This entry features one T cell receptor beta chain sequence. Profiling relied on immunoSEQ multiplex PCR, and the TCRdb table lists in-frame clones only, not all of them. The sample contains about 40,000 clones, about 91% of which appear only once. The sample originates from a study of T cell changes during pregnancy in multiple sclerosis. The CDR3 loop spans 16 amino acids. Trimming took 0 bases from V and 6 from J, leaving 19 bases between them. Germline lookup yields CDR1 SGDLS and CDR2 YYNGEE. The chain links TRBV9 to TRBJ2-7, with TRBD1 as a possible D gene (8 bases). The sequence came from a female donor with multiple sclerosis, enrolled in a pregnancy study. The sample here was CD4+ T cells from peripheral blood mononuclear cells, taken before pregnancy. The CDR3 nucleotides are TGTGCCAGCAGCGTAGGGGGGGGGACAGGCAATTCCGAGCAGTACTTC. Translating gives CASSVGGGTGNSEQYF. Full variable domain (missing parts from reference TRBV9 and TRBJ2-7): DSGVTQTPKHLITATGQRVTLRCSPRSGDLSVYWYQQSLDQGLQFLIQYYNGEERAKGNILERFSAQQFPDLHSELNLSSLELGDSALYFCASSVGGGTGNSEQYFGPGTRLTVT.